This T cell receptor (beta chain) is from a study of T cells in Graves' hyperthyroidism and ophthalmopathy. Study-level findings and limits: Blood samples included most of the expanded thyroid clonotypes exceeding 0.001.

Amplified TCR beta CDR3 regions came from RNA transcripts. An initial round of RT-PCR targeting the TCR CDR3 relied on the HTBI primer set. One entry per CDR3 protein, called by TCRdb with MiXCR from the multiplex PCR reads. The sample contains about 700,000 distinct CDR3 sequences, around 15% of which appear only once. The germline V gene has CDR1 DFQATT and CDR2 SNEGSKA (reference sequence). The V end lost 0 bases, the J end lost 4 bases, and 10 bases lay between the germline ends. This CDR3 spans 13 amino acids. This clonotype was counted ten times or more. What it binds is not known. The J gene is TRBJ2-7, the V gene TRBV20-1; D uncertain. This TCR derives from a woman aged 18-35 years with Graves' hyperthyroidism. Sequenced sample: blood. CDR3 region: CSARDRKRYEQYF. The CDR3 nucleotides are TGCAGTGCTAGAGATCGGAAGAGATACGAGCAGTACTTC.